These 8 T cell receptor beta chains originate from one sample sequenced in a study of blood T cells in healthy people across ages (dated by TCRdb to the mid-2010s). The library was obtained by 5' RACE. This sample was sequenced with an Illumina HiSeq 2500. A second PCR of roughly 7 to 11 cycles was performed with a sample-barcoded 5' primer and a J-beta primer mix. The public reads were quality trimmed at Q25 with fastp and then assembled into clones with MiXCR by TCRdb, keeping productive beta chains. Each record represents a unique CDR3 protein, reported with the most common genes and DNA among its rows. For this sample there are hundreds of thousands of distinct CDR3 sequences; around 50% appear just once. The top ten clones comprise about 26% of the sample. Sample: blood. All receptors derive from a man aged 40-50 years in good health.

This clonotype was counted at least ten times. The genes are TRBV12-3 or TRBV12-4 and TRBJ2-7; TRBD2 might be the D (6 bases). This CDR3 comprises 13 residues. Trimming removed 4 bases from V and 3 bases from J, with 10 bases in between. The CDR3 region is CASSWGLNYEQYF. The CDR3 coding sequence is TGTGCCAGCAGTTGGGGACTGAACTACGAGCAGTACTTC.

This rearrangement joins TRBV29-1 to TRBJ2-1; 16 positions agree with TRBD2. Germline V gene lookup returns CDR1 SQVTM and CDR2 ANQGSEA. This CDR3 has 18 residues. The ends lost 3 bases at V and 1 base at J; junction bases unmatched: 6. As DNA, the CDR3 is TGCAGCGTTGAGGGACTAGCGGGAGGGAAAGAGTCCTACAATGAGCAGTTCTTC. Its translation is CSVEGLAGGKESYNEQFF.

This clonotype was counted between two and nine times. This rearrangement joins TRBV6-6 to TRBJ2-3; 7 positions match TRBD2. V shed 7 bases, J shed 8 bases, and the junction held 12 bases outside the gene matches. The CDR3 contains 14 residues. Germline V gene sequence: CDR1 MNHNY, CDR2 SVGAGI (reference sequence). This CDR3 reads CASTGTTSGVTQYF. CDR3 in DNA: TGTGCCAGCACCGGGACTACCTCTGGGGTTACGCAGTATTTT.

This sequence joins TRBV9 and TRBJ1-2; D may be TRBD1 (5 bases). Germline V gene lookup returns CDR1 SGDLS and CDR2 YYNGEE. V was shortened by 4 bases and J by 4 bases, with 20 bases between the two germline ends. The length of the CDR3 is 16 residues. CDR3 DNA: TGTGCCAGCAGCATACCCCGGGACGGCCAGATCTATGGCTACACCTTC. Translating gives CASSIPRDGQIYGYTF. Complete variable domain (other parts from reference TRBV9 and TRBJ1-2): DSGVTQTPKHLITATGQRVTLRCSPRSGDLSVYWYQQSLDQGLQFLIQYYNGEERAKGNILERFSAQQFPDLHSELNLSSLELGDSALYFCASSIPRDGQIYGYTFGSGTRLTVV.

This clonotype was observed once. The chain links TRBV7-2 to TRBJ2-7, with D perhaps matching TRBD1 (5 bases). CDR1 and CDR2 from the germline V gene are SGHTA and FQGNSA. The V end lost 0 bases, the J end lost 1 base, and 19 bases lay between the germline ends. The CDR3 sequence is 18 residues long. The DNA of the CDR3 is TGTGCCAGCAGCTTAGCGCTTCGTACAGGCCTGTATTCCTACGAGCAGTACTTC. Residues: CASSLALRTGLYSYEQYF.

A few counts support this clonotype. The chain combines TRBV29-1 with TRBJ2-5; 9 nucleotides align to TRBD2. CDR3 length: 16 amino acids. The germline V gene has CDR1 SQVTM and CDR2 ANQGSEA. V lost 4 bases, J lost 2 bases, and 11 bases stayed unmatched. CDR3 in amino acids: CSVVGAGGPIQETQYF. The CDR3 DNA follows: TGCAGCGTTGTAGGGGCGGGGGGGCCAATACAAGAGACCCAGTACTTC. Full variable domain (rest looked up from reference TRBV29-1 and TRBJ2-5): SAVISQKPSRDICQRGTSLTIQCQVDSQVTMMFWYRQQPGQSLTLIATANQGSEATYESGFVIDKFPISRPNLTFSTLTVSNMSPEDSSIYLCSVVGAGGPIQETQYFGPGTRLLVL.

This rearrangement joins TRBV28 to TRBJ2-6; D is unclear. Looked up from germline, CDR1 is MDHEN and CDR2 is SYDVKM. This CDR3 has 12 residues. V dropped 4 bases and J dropped 13 bases, with 11 bases sitting between them. This CDR3 is CASSSALRVLTF. As DNA, the CDR3 is TGTGCCAGCAGTTCGGCCTTAAGGGTCCTGACTTTC. Supplemented by reference TRBV28 and TRBJ2-6, the full variable domain reads DVKVTQSSRYLVKRTGEKVFLECVQDMDHENMFWYRQDPGLGLRLIYFSYDVKMKEKGDIPEGYSVSREKKERFSLILESASTNQTSMYLCASSSALRVLTFGAGSRLTVL.

V and J are TRBV28 and TRBJ1-5; a weak D match, TRBD1 (6 bases). Germline V gene sequence: CDR1 MDHEN, CDR2 SYDVKM. The CDR3 sequence is 15 residues long. The V and J ends lost 3 bases and 7 bases respectively, with 16 bases between them. The CDR3 reads CASSLVQGFRQPQHF. DNA of the CDR3: TGTGCCAGCAGTTTGGTACAGGGTTTTCGGCAGCCCCAGCATTTT.